One T cell receptor beta chain is described in this entry. Its specificity is unknown. Between the trimmed V and J ends, which lost 0 bases and 3 bases, there was a span of 19 bases. There are 17 residues in the CDR3. The sample originates from a study of T cells after yellow fever vaccination. Study results and caveats: Subsequent to the booster, the majority of primary-vaccination clones reappeared (around 96% CD4, more than 70% CD8).

In TCRdb, the 5' RACE reads were re-called with MiXCR into one record per CDR3 protein. The sample includes 150,000 to 200,000 distinct CDR3 sequences, approximately 6.2% of them seen just once. This receptor was taken from a young man who received the YFV17D yellow fever vaccine. The starting material was CD4+ T cells sorted from PBMCs, obtained on the day of the first yellow fever vaccination. V is TRBV5-7 and J is TRBJ2-7; D might be TRBD1 or TRBD2, each matching 5 bases. Being an ORF, TRBV5-7 has a function that is uncertain. CDR3 in amino acids: CASSLELGKGSDYEQYV. CDR3 sequence (DNA): TGTGCCAGCAGCTTGGAATTGGGCAAGGGGAGCGACTACGAGCAGTACGTC.